This T cell receptor beta chain is from a study of blood T cell repertoires in COVID-19. Germline values: CDR1 KGHDR, CDR2 SFDVKD. There are 14 residues in the CDR3. V gave up 5 bases and J gave up 5 bases; unmatched junction bases: 6. Methods used by the authors: Nucleated cell number was recorded as an estimate derived from reference gene primer amplification. Measured with immunoSEQ multiplex PCR; TCRdb has only the in-frame clones, and not every one. V and J calls and clone size are copied from that table; D and trimming were computed from the DNA. The sample consists of over 200,000 clones, 80% to 90% of them appearing once.

The clonotype originates from a woman in her forties or fifties with acute or convalescent COVID-19. What was sequenced was peripheral blood. V usage is TRBV24-1 and J usage is TRBJ1-2; 8 bases are a match to TRBD1. DNA of the CDR3: TGTGCCACCAGTGCTCTGGACAGGGCATATGGCTACACCTTC. Translation gives CATSALDRAYGYTF.